The 31 T cell receptor beta chains presented below share a single source sample, sequenced in a study of T-cell memory formation after mild COVID-19. From the 5' RACE reads, TCRdb called clonotypes with MiXCR, one entry per CDR3 protein. The table has 150,000 to 200,000 distinct CDR3 sequences, around a third seen once. The specimen was PBMCs or a T cell subset sorted from them (not recorded which). The receptors were gathered from an adult woman who had mild COVID-19 (a few samples of this study predate the infection). Cell type and time point are not known.

The CDR3 is CASSGLGRTYEQYF. The CDR3 DNA reads as TGTGCCAGCAGCGGACTAGGCAGAACCTACGAGCAGTACTTC. V and J are TRBV12-3 or TRBV12-4 and TRBJ2-7; 7 bases align to TRBD2. The CDR3 has 14 amino acids. V lost 6 bases to trimming and J lost 2 bases; unmatched junction nucleotides: 7.

Note on this clonotype: An end of the junction differs from the germline gene, which may be a read error. The chain joins TRBV5-1 to TRBJ2-5, with D possibly being TRBD1 or TRBD2 (5 bases each). The V gene's germline CDR1 is SGHRS and CDR2 YFSETQ. This CDR3 comprises 16 residues. CDR3 in amino acids: CSSSLGPGSGQETQYF. The CDR3 coding sequence is TGCTCCAGCAGCTTGGGACCCGGGTCTGGTCAAGAGACCCAGTACTTC.

Only a few counts were recorded for this clonotype. This chain uses TRBV5-1 with TRBJ2-5; D is unresolved. The CDR3 is 18 amino acids. The germline CDR1 and CDR2 sequences are SGHRS and YFSETQ. The V and J ends lost 4 bases and 0 bases respectively, with 22 bases between them. CDR3 amino acids: CASSQIPRRPGYQETQYF. In DNA, the CDR3 is TGCGCCAGCAGCCAAATCCCTCGTCGGCCAGGATACCAAGAGACCCAGTACTTC.

This clonotype was seen a few times. The chain links TRBV20-1 to TRBJ2-7, with D possibly called TRBD1 or TRBD2 (5 bases each). The CDR3 has 12 amino acids. Germline CDR1 and CDR2: DFQATT and SNEGSKA (reference sequence). The V end lost 5 bases, the J end lost 3 bases, and 11 bases lay between the germline ends. CDR3 nucleotides: TGCAGTGCTCAGGGACCAGGCTACGAGCAGTACTTC. This gives the protein CSAQGPGYEQYF.

V usage is TRBV7-2 and J usage is TRBJ2-1, with 14 bases lining up with TRBD2. Germline assignment: CDR1 SGHTA and CDR2 FQGNSA. The length of the CDR3 is 17 residues. Trimming cost V 6 bases and J 4 bases; bases outside gene matches: 8. This CDR3 reads CASSYTWTSGGYNEQFF. The DNA of the CDR3 is TGTGCCAGCAGTTACACGTGGACTAGCGGGGGGTACAATGAGCAGTTCTTC.

The DNA for the CDR3 is TGCAGTGCTAGAGTCGGGGCAGGGAGTAATACGCAGTATTTT. Translation gives CSARVGAGSNTQYF. The V gene is TRBV20-1, the J gene TRBJ2-3, with D perhaps matching TRBD1 or TRBD2 (5 bases each). CDR3 length: 14 amino acids. Germline lookup yields CDR1 DFQATT and CDR2 SNEGSKA (reference sequence). Trimming removed 1 base from V and 7 bases from J, with 15 bases in between.

This clonotype is deemed medium-sized. The V and J genes are TRBV5-5 and TRBJ2-7; no firm D call. CDR1 and CDR2 from the germline V gene are SGHKS and YYEKEE (reference sequence). Trimming removed 1 base from V and 5 bases from J, with 10 bases in between. The CDR3 is made up of 13 amino acids. CDR3 loop: CASSLPPEDEQYF. CDR3 in DNA: TGTGCCAGCAGCTTGCCCCCTGAGGACGAGCAGTACTTC. Variable domain in full (rest from reference TRBV5-5 and TRBJ2-7): DAGVTQSPTHLIKTRGQQVTLRCSPISGHKSVSWYQQVLGQGPQFIFQYYEKEERGRGNFPDRFSARQFPNYSSELNVNALLLGDSALYLCASSLPPEDEQYFGPGTRLTVT.

This clonotype was detected a few times. The rearrangement joins TRBV5-1 to TRBJ1-2, with a tentative D call TRBD1 (6 bases). CDR1 is SGHRS and CDR2 is YFSETQ in the germline V gene. CDR3 length equals 15 residues. V lost 7 bases and J lost 0, with 16 bases in between. As DNA, the CDR3 is TGCGCCAGCCGAGGGGGGAGCGCAGCTAACTATGGCTACACCTTC. Amino acid sequence: CASRGGSAANYGYTF.

The chain has TRBV4-1 and TRBJ1-5; TRBD1 might be the D (5 bases). V lost 1 base to trimming and J lost 9 bases, with 13 bases between them. The CDR3 length is 14 residues. Germline V gene lookup returns CDR1 MGHRA and CDR2 YSYEKL. CDR3 in amino acids: CASSQGSGIGPQHF. The DNA for the CDR3 is TGCGCCAGCAGCCAAGGGTCAGGGATAGGGCCCCAGCATTTT.

The chain uses TRBV7-8 and TRBJ2-2; 7 bases fit TRBD1. The CDR3 has 17 residues. CDR1 and CDR2 from the germline V gene are SGHVS and FQNEAQ. The V and J ends lost 6 bases and 6 bases, in that order; junction bases with no gene match: 16. This CDR3 reads CASRRSQGGMNSGELFF. CDR3 coding DNA: TGTGCCAGCAGACGAAGCCAAGGGGGCATGAATTCCGGGGAGCTGTTTTTT.

The rearrangement joins TRBV4-2 to TRBJ2-3; 8 nucleotides line up with TRBD1. The germline CDR1 and CDR2 sequences are LGHNA and YNFKEQ. The CDR3 extends over 15 amino acids. V was clipped by 2 bases and J by 12 bases; unmatched bases: 13. The CDR3 region is CASSQRLVDDRGQYF. CDR3 nucleotide sequence: TGTGCCAGCAGCCAACGTTTAGTAGATGACAGGGGTCAGTATTTT.

Notes on this clonotype: The conserved final phenylalanine or tryptophan is absent from the CDR3, which likely points to a read error. This chain joins TRBV7-8 and TRBJ2-1, with TRBD2 matching 8 bases. J lost 3 bases, V lost 3 bases, and 4 bases had no gene match. Germline values: CDR1 SGHVS, CDR2 FQNEAQ. This CDR3 region has 15 residues. CDR3 coding DNA: TGTGCCAGCAGCTTCGTAAGCGGGGGCTACAATGAGCAGTTCTCC. The encoded protein is CASSFVSGGYNEQFS.

The genes are TRBV20-1 and TRBJ1-3; the D gene is possibly TRBD1 (6 bases). CDR3 length: 14 amino acids. V lost 5 bases to trimming and J lost 2 bases, with 13 bases between them. Germline CDR1 reads DFQATT; CDR2 reads SNEGSKA (reference sequence). CDR3 DNA sequence: TGCAGTGCTCCCTATGAGGGGGCTGGAAACACCATATATTTT. It codes for CSAPYEGAGNTIYF.

A few counts support this clonotype. V and J are TRBV21-1 and TRBJ2-1; TRBD2 is the table's D call, not checked against the DNA. TRBV21-1 is labeled a pseudogene. CDR3 length: 15 residues. CDR3 coding DNA: TGTGCCAGCAGCAAAGAAGCGGGAGAAGCCAATGAGCAGTTCTTC. This translates into CASSKEAGEANEQFF.

Remarks on this clonotype: At one boundary the junction diverges from the germline segment, which might be a read error. The rearrangement links TRBV25-1 to TRBJ1-6, with a possible D match to TRBD1 (5 bases). Germline V gives CDR1 MGHDK, CDR2 SYGVNS. The CDR3 consists of 11 residues. The CDR3 is CASSGGSPLNF. DNA of the CDR3: TGTGCCAGCAGTGGGGGCTCGCCCCTCAACTTT.

This chain connects TRBV6-5 to TRBJ2-1, with D possibly being TRBD2 (5 bases). The CDR3 runs 17 residues. The ends were cut back, 2 bases at V and 2 bases at J, with 16 bases in the middle. Germline lookup yields CDR1 MNHEY and CDR2 SVGAGI. The CDR3 is CASSYGRGFSPYNEQFF. CDR3 bases: TGTGCCAGCAGTTACGGACGGGGATTTAGCCCCTACAATGAGCAGTTCTTC.

The rearrangement joins TRBV7-2 to TRBJ2-7; the D gene could be TRBD1 or TRBD2 (5 bases each). Trimming stripped 4 bases from V and 2 bases from J, with 15 bases between. CDR3 size: 15 residues. The V gene's germline CDR1 is SGHTA and CDR2 FQGNSA. CDR3 in DNA: TGTGCCAGCAGCTCGACCGGGACCTATCCCTACGAGCAGTACTTC. Translation gives CASSSTGTYPYEQYF.

The table lists this clonotype with a few counts. The J gene is TRBJ2-1, the V gene TRBV5-1; D is unclear. Per germline, CDR1 SGHRS and CDR2 YFSETQ. The CDR3 sequence is 15 residues long. V was cut by 0 bases and J by 0 bases, with 7 bases left in between. CDR3 protein: CASSLDEVSYNEQFF. In DNA form, the CDR3 reads TGCGCCAGCAGCTTGGACGAGGTCTCCTACAATGAGCAGTTCTTC.

This sequence joins TRBV5-1 and TRBJ2-5; 7 bases match TRBD2. The junction had 4 bases not matched to a gene; V was cut back by 0 bases and J by 2 bases. Germline V lookup: CDR1 SGHRS, CDR2 YFSETQ. The CDR3 extends over 15 amino acids. For the CDR3, the DNA is TGCGCCAGCAGCTTGGGCGGGGGTCCGCAAGAGACCCAGTACTTC. It codes for CASSLGGGPQETQYF.

This sequence joins TRBV28 and TRBJ2-1; TRBD2 matches 8 bases. V lost 5 bases and J lost 9; bases outside the gene matches: 9. Germline V CDR1 and CDR2: MDHEN, SYDVKM. This CDR3 is 14 amino acids long. CDR3: CASSPGTRGIEQFF. The CDR3 nucleotides read TGTGCCAGCAGTCCCGGGACTAGAGGTATTGAGCAGTTCTTC.

This clonotype was seen more than once but under ten times. The V and J genes are TRBV7-3 and TRBJ2-7, with 14 bases fitting TRBD2. J lost 6 bases, V lost 5 bases, and 6 bases had no gene match. The CDR3 totals 15 residues. Germline assignment: CDR1 SGHTA and CDR2 FQGTGA. The CDR3 nucleotides are TGTGCCAGCAGCACCACGGGACTAGCGGGGGCCGAGCAGTACTTC. Its translation: CASSTTGLAGAEQYF.

There are a few counts of this clonotype. This chain links TRBV7-3 with TRBJ2-5, with 10 bases fitting TRBD2. This CDR3 region has 15 residues. The germline V gene encodes CDR1 SGHTA and CDR2 FQGTGA. V shed 3 bases, J shed 2 bases, and the junction held 3 bases outside the gene matches. Written as DNA, the CDR3 is TGTGCCAGCAGCTTTAGCGGGGGGCCTCAAGAGACCCAGTACTTC. Its translation: CASSFSGGPQETQYF.

This chain uses TRBV20-1 with TRBJ1-1; D unresolved. Germline CDR1 reads DFQATT; CDR2 reads SNEGSKA (reference sequence). This CDR3 comprises 12 residues. The chain's CDR3 is CRLNSMNTEAFF. In DNA, the CDR3 is TGCCGTCTAAACAGTATGAACACTGAAGCTTTCTTT.

This clonotype was picked up a small number of times. The gene calls are TRBV7-9 and TRBJ2-1; D unclear. The CDR3 covers 12 residues. Germline V gene lookup returns CDR1 SEHNR and CDR2 FQNEAQ (reference sequence). The germline V and J ends were trimmed by 8 bases and 8 bases, with 13 bases remaining between them. CDR3 in amino acids: CASRGVSYEQFF. CDR3 nucleotide sequence: TGTGCCAGCCGCGGCGTCTCGTATGAGCAGTTCTTC.

This clonotype has only a few counts. V gene TRBV7-8 combines with J gene TRBJ2-6; D unclear. The CDR3 spans 18 residues. CDR1 SGHVS and CDR2 FQNEAQ come from the germline V gene. The V gene lost 1 base and the J gene lost 0 bases, with 13 bases spanning the gap. CDR3 nucleotides: TGTGCCAGCAGCTTAGTTGGCGCATCGTTCTCTGGGGCCAACGTCCTGACTTTC. Its translation: CASSLVGASFSGANVLTF.

The chain uses TRBV18 and TRBJ2-1; D is unclear. The V and J ends lost 2 bases and 8 bases respectively, with 7 bases between them. Germline CDR1 KGHSH, CDR2 LQKENI. The CDR3 contains 12 residues. CDR3 region: CASSPGSDEQFF. CDR3 nucleotides: TGTGCCAGCTCACCAGGGTCCGATGAGCAGTTCTTC. The full variable domain, in which reference TRBV18 and TRBJ2-1 provide the parts outside the CDR3, is NAGVMQNPRHLVRRRGQEARLRCSPMKGHSHVYWYRQLPEEGLKFMVYLQKENIIDESGMPKERFSAEFPKEGPSILRIQQVVRGDSAAYFCASSPGSDEQFFGPGTRLTVL.

The rearrangement uses TRBV5-1 and TRBJ2-2, with no clear D. There are 15 residues in the CDR3. V was trimmed by 4 bases and J by 7 bases, leaving 17 bases between them. Germline V CDR1 and CDR2: SGHRS, YFSETQ. The CDR3 DNA is TGCGCCAGCAGCAGGAGTGATACGGTGGTCGGGGAGCTGTTTTTT. Amino acids: CASSRSDTVVGELFF.

There are a few counts of this clonotype. The rearrangement joins TRBV6-5 to TRBJ2-1, with D perhaps TRBD1 (8 bases). The germline V gene encodes CDR1 MNHEY and CDR2 SVGAGI. V was shortened by 6 bases and J by 1 base, with 22 bases between the two germline ends. The CDR3 is 18 amino acids. For the CDR3, the DNA is TGTGCCAGCAGCGACAGGGGTACTCTAGCGGTTTCCTACAATGAGCAGTTCTTC. Residues: CASSDRGTLAVSYNEQFF.

This clonotype showed up many times. The rearrangement links TRBV3-1 to TRBJ2-1; TRBD2 might be the D (6 bases). V lost 0 bases and J 0 bases, leaving 9 bases between the germline ends. The CDR3 covers 16 residues. CDR1 is LGHDT, CDR2 YNNKEL, per germline (reference sequence). The CDR3 DNA reads as TGTGCCAGCAGCCAAGACCCCGGGGGCTCCTACAATGAGCAGTTCTTC. Amino acids: CASSQDPGGSYNEQFF.

V usage is TRBV5-1 and J usage is TRBJ1-1; D is unresolved. With 0 bases removed from V and 0 bases from J, the gap between germline ends came to 12 bases. The CDR3 spans 16 residues. Germline-derived CDR1 and CDR2 are SGHRS and YFSETQ. CDR3 DNA: TGCGCCAGCAGCTTGGCCCCAGGAAGGCTGAACACTGAAGCTTTCTTT. Residues: CASSLAPGRLNTEAFF.

The gene calls are TRBV5-1 and TRBJ1-4; D gene unclear. Germline assignment: CDR1 SGHRS and CDR2 YFSETQ. This CDR3 has 15 amino acids. Trimming left V 4 bases short and J 7 bases short, with 17 bases between. The chain's CDR3 is CASSTGSLGGEKLFF. CDR3 sequence (DNA): TGCGCCAGCAGCACGGGGTCCTTGGGAGGTGAAAAACTGTTTTTT.